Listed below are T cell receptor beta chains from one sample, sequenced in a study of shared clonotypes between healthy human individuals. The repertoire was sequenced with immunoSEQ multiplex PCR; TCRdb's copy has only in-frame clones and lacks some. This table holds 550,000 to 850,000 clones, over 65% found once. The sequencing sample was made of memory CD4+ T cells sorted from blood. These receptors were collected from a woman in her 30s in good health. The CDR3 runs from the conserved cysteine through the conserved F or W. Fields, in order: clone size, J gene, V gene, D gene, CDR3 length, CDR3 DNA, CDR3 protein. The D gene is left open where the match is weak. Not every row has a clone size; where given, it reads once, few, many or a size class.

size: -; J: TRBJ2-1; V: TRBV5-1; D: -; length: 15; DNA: TGCGCCAGCAGCTTGTCAGCCGCCTCCTACAATGAGCAGTTCTTC; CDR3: CASSLSAASYNEQFF
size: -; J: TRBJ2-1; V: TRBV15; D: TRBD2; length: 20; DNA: TGTGCCACCAGCAGAGGAGGCATAAGGCTAGCGGGAGTCTCCTACAATGAGCAGTTCTTC; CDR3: CATSRGGIRLAGVSYNEQFF
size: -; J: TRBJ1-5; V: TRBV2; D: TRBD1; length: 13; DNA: TGTGCCACCGCTTCAGGGGACAGTCAGCCCCAGCATTTT; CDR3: CATASGDSQPQHF
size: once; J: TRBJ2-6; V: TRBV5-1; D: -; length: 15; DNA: TGCGCCAGCAGCTCGATGAGGGCTGGGGCCAACGTCCTGACTTTC; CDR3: CASSSMRAGANVLTF
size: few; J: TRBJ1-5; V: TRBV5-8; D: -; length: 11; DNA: TGTGCCAGCAGCTTTCTCCAGCCCCAGCATTTT; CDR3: CASSFLQPQHF
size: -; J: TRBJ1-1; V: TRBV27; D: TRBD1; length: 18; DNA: TGTGCCAGCAGTTTATCGAGGGGACAGGGGTCCCCGAACACTGAAGCTTTCTTT; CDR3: CASSLSRGQGSPNTEAFF
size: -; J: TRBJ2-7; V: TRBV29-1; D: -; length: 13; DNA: TGCAGCGTTGAAACAGGGCCTTCCTACGAGCAGTACTTC; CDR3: CSVETGPSYEQYF
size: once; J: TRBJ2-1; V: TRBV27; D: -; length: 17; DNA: TGTGCCAGCATGGGGCGGCTGGCCCGAAGCTCCTACAATGAGCAGTTCTTC; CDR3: CASMGRLARSSYNEQFF
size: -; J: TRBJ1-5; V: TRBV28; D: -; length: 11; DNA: TGTGCCAGCAGTTTAACTCAGATTAAGCATTTT; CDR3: CASSLTQIKHF
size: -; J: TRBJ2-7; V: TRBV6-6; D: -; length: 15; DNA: TGTGCCAGCAGTTACTCCGCGGACGGATCCTACGAGCAGTACTTC; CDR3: CASSYSADGSYEQYF
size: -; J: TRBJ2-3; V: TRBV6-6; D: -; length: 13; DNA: TGTGCCAGCTCCAACTACCCCACAGATACGCAGTATTTT; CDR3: CASSNYPTDTQYF
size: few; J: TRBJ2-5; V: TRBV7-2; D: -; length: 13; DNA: TGTGCCAGCAGCCTCGAGGGGGGAGAGACCCAGTACTTC; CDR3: CASSLEGGETQYF
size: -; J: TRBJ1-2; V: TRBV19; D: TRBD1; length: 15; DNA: TGTGCCAGTAGTATCCCCAGAGGGACAGGCAACGGCTACACCTTC; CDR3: CASSIPRGTGNGYTF
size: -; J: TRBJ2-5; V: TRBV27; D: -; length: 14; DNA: TGTGCCAGCAGGGGAGGATGGGTCCAAGAGACCCAGTACTTC; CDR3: CASRGGWVQETQYF
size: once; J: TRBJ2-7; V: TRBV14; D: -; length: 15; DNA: TGTGCCAGCAGCCAAGGGACAGCGGGCGACGTGGGTCAGTACTTC; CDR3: CASSQGTAGDVGQYF
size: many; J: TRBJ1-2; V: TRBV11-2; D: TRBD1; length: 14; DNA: TGTGCCAGCAGCTTAGCGACAGGGACCTATGGCTACACCTTC; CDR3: CASSLATGTYGYTF
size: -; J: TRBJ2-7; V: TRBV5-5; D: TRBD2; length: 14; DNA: TGTGCCAGCAGCTTGGCGAGCGGGGGCTACGAGCAGTACTTC; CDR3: CASSLASGGYEQYF
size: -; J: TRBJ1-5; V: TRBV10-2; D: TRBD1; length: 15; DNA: TGCGCCAGCAGTGAAAACAGGGGAGTGAATCAGCCCCAGCATTTT; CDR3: CASSENRGVNQPQHF
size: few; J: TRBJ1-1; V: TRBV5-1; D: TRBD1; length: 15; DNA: TGCGCCAGCAGCCCACTACAGGGGGCGGAAACTGAAGCTTTCTTT; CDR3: CASSPLQGAETEAFF
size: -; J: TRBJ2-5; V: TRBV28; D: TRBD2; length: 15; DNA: TGTGCCAGCAGTTTACCTGGGACTACTAGAGAGACCCAGTACTTC; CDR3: CASSLPGTTRETQYF
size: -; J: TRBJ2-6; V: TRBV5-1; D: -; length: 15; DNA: TGCGCCAGCAGTTTTGAACAATCTGGGGCCAACGTCCTGACTTTC; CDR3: CASSFEQSGANVLTF